The rows below give T cell receptor beta chains drawn from one sample of a study of long-term antiretroviral therapy in people with HIV. The repertoire was sequenced with immunoSEQ multiplex PCR; TCRdb's copy has only in-frame clones and lacks some. The sample lists approximately 25,000 clones, 80% to 90% occurring once. Sample: unsorted PBMCs, taken 1.2 years after starting antiretroviral therapy. Every receptor here comes from a man aged 50-60 years with HIV. Both conserved end residues are part of each CDR3. The D gene is left open where the match is weak. Rows may omit the clone size; those that give it use once, few, many or a size class.

>TRBJ1-1|.|TRBV28|.
TGTGCCAGCAGTTTCGGTCTGGAGCCTGAAGCTTTCTTT
CASSFGLEPEAFF
>TRBJ2-3|.|TRBV6-6|TRBD1
TGTGCCAGCAGTTTATACAGGGGGCGCACAGATACGCAGTATTTT
CASSLYRGRTDTQYF
>TRBJ1-5|.|TRBV30|.
TGTGCCTGGAAGGCCCCCGGGGGTCCCAATCAGCCCCAGCATTTT
CAWKAPGGPNQPQHF
>TRBJ1-5|.|TRBV18|.
TGTGCCAGCTCACCAGGGGGATCGGATCAGCCCCAGCATTTT
CASSPGGSDQPQHF
>TRBJ1-5|.|TRBV5-8|.
TGTGCCAGCAGAGGACGGACCTCGGGACCCCAGCATTTT
CASRGRTSGPQHF
>TRBJ1-1|.|TRBV10-2|.
TGCGCCAGCAGTGGAGAGTTCACGGAAGCTTTCTTT
CASSGEFTEAFF
>TRBJ1-2|.|TRBV15|TRBD1
TGTGCCACCAGCAGAGGACTCCAGGGGGCGGCGTCTAACTATGGCTACACCTTC
CATSRGLQGAASNYGYTF
>TRBJ2-2|.|TRBV5-5|TRBD2
TGTGCCAGCAGCTTGGTAGGCAGCGGGGCCTCTACGAACACCGGGGAGCTGTTTTTT
CASSLVGSGASTNTGELFF
>TRBJ1-2|.|TRBV20-1|.
TGCAGTGCTAGAAACGATGGCTACACCTTC
CSARNDGYTF
>TRBJ1-2|.|TRBV30|.
TGTGCCTGGAGTGGGACCCCCGGCTACACCTTC
CAWSGTPGYTF
>TRBJ2-7|.|TRBV7-8|.
TGTGCCAGCAGCTTAACAGAAGGCTACGAGCAGTACTTC
CASSLTEGYEQYF
>TRBJ2-7|.|TRBV7-9|.
TGTGCCAGCAGCCCCGACAGTAGCTACGAGCAGTACTTC
CASSPDSSYEQYF
>TRBJ1-3|.|TRBV28|.
TGTGCCAGCTGGACGGTCAGGGGAAACACCATATATTTT
CASWTVRGNTIYF
>TRBJ1-2|.|TRBV19|TRBD1
TGTGCCAGTAGTAGGGACAGCCAGTCCTATGGCTACACCTTC
CASSRDSQSYGYTF
>TRBJ2-1|.|TRBV13|.
TGTGCCAGCAGCTTAGCTGGGAGCGGTGGGTACAATGAGCAGTTCTTC
CASSLAGSGGYNEQFF
>TRBJ1-6|.|TRBV2|.
TGTGCCAGCAGTGAGGAGGGAGGTACCTATAATTCACCCCTCCACTTT
CASSEEGGTYNSPLHF
>TRBJ2-2|.|TRBV29-1|.
TGCAGCGTTGAAGATGAGGGGCGGACCGGGGAGCTGTTTTTT
CSVEDEGRTGELFF
>TRBJ1-2|.|TRBV28|.
TGTGCCAGCAGTGGGGGGTTGTGGGACTATGGCTACACCTTC
CASSGGLWDYGYTF
>TRBJ2-5|once|TRBV6-5|.
TGTGCCAGCAGTTACTCGGGGATTAACCAAGAGACCCAGTACTTC
CASSYSGINQETQYF
>TRBJ1-4|once|TRBV28|.
TGTGCCAGCAGTTTACAAGAAAAACTGTTTTTT
CASSLQEKLFF
>TRBJ1-2|.|TRBV9|TRBD1
TGTGCCAGCAGCGCAGGGGGGGGCGCAGGATATGGCTACACCTTC
CASSAGGGAGYGYTF
>TRBJ2-7|.|TRBV5-6|TRBD2
TGTGCCAGCAGTATCGGGGGGGACTACGAGCAGTACTTC
CASSIGGDYEQYF
>TRBJ1-1|once|TRBV27|TRBD1
TGTGCCAGCAGTTCCCCGAGGACAGGGATGGGGAACACTGAAGCTTTCTTT
CASSSPRTGMGNTEAFF
>TRBJ1-2|.|TRBV30|.
TGTGCCTGGAGTGTACAGGGAGACTATGGCTACACCTTC
CAWSVQGDYGYTF
>TRBJ2-7|.|TRBV6-1|.
TGTGCCAGCAGTGAATTGGGGGTAGGAGGGTCCTACGAGCAGTACTTC
CASSELGVGGSYEQYF
>TRBJ2-7|once|TRBV4-2|TRBD2
TGTGCCAGCAGCCAAGAGGGGGGGTCCTCCTACGAGCAGTACTTC
CASSQEGGSSYEQYF
>TRBJ1-5|once|TRBV7-8|.
TGTGCCAGCAGCTTAGACGGAAATCAGCCCCAGCATTTT
CASSLDGNQPQHF
>TRBJ2-3|.|TRBV19|.
TGTGCCAGTAGTATAGCCTCGGGACTCCTTAGCACAGATACGCAGTATTTT
CASSIASGLLSTDTQYF
>TRBJ2-3|.|TRBV6-6|TRBD2
TGTGCCAGCAGTAGAACCGGGACTAGCGGCACAGATACGCAGTATTTT
CASSRTGTSGTDTQYF
>TRBJ2-5|.|TRBV5-8|.
TGTGCCAGCAGCCCGGGGACTCTACAGTACTTC
CASSPGTLQYF
>TRBJ1-3|.|TRBV13|TRBD1
TGTGCCAGCAGCGTACAGGGGAGAGCTGGAAACACCATATATTTT
CASSVQGRAGNTIYF
>TRBJ2-1|.|TRBV7-3|TRBD2
TGTGCCAGCAGCCCTAGCGGGGGGGCCGGAGATGAGCAGTTCTTC
CASSPSGGAGDEQFF
>TRBJ2-2|.|TRBV7-9|.
TGTGCCAGCAGCCGCACCTTCCCCACCGGGGAGCTGTTTTTT
CASSRTFPTGELFF
>TRBJ2-3|.|TRBV27|.
TGTGCCAGCAGTTTTATTAATACAGATACGCAGTATTTT
CASSFINTDTQYF
>TRBJ1-6|.|TRBV7-2|.
TGTGCCAGCAGCGCCGGGATTAATTCACCCCTCCACTTT
CASSAGINSPLHF
>TRBJ2-7|.|TRBV7-2|TRBD1
TGTGCCAGCAGCTTAGAGAGGGCAAGGACAGGGACCTACGAGCAGTACTTC
CASSLERARTGTYEQYF
>TRBJ2-1|.|TRBV19|TRBD2
TGTGCCAGTAGTGCCCTATCTAGCGGGGCAGACAATGAGCAGTTCTTC
CASSALSSGADNEQFF
>TRBJ2-1|.|TRBV7-9|.
TGTGCCAGCGCCCGGGTTAGAAGCAATGAGCAGTTCTTC
CASARVRSNEQFF
>TRBJ1-4|.|TRBV7-6|.
TGTGCCAGCAGCTTAGCAGGGCAGAGTAATGAAAAACTGTTTTTT
CASSLAGQSNEKLFF
>TRBJ1-2|.|TRBV18|TRBD1
TGTGCCAGCTCACCCCGCGGACAGGACTACTATGGCTACACCTTC
CASSPRGQDYYGYTF
>TRBJ1-6|.|TRBV2|.
TGTGCCAGCAGTGAGGATTTAGCACCCCTCCACTTT
CASSEDLAPLHF
>TRBJ2-1|.|TRBV7-2|TRBD2
TGTGCCAGCACCGAATTAGCGGGCTCCTACAATGAGCAGTTCTTC
CASTELAGSYNEQFF
>TRBJ1-1|.|TRBV9|.
TGTGCCAGCAGCGTAGGTCCCAGGCCTGTTGGAGCTGAAGCTTTCTTT
CASSVGPRPVGAEAFF
>TRBJ2-1|few|TRBV6-4|TRBD2
TGTGCCAGCAGTGAAGCGGGGGGGCCGAATGAGCAGTTCTTC
CASSEAGGPNEQFF
>TRBJ1-2|.|TRBV2|TRBD1
TGTGCCAGCAGTGAAGGCAGGACAGGGGTCGGCTACACCTTC
CASSEGRTGVGYTF
>TRBJ2-1|.|TRBV9|TRBD2
TGTGCCAGCAGCCCCCGGACTAGCGCCAGCAATGAGCAGTTCTTC
CASSPRTSASNEQFF
>TRBJ2-7|.|TRBV7-9|.
TGTGCCAGCAGCTTAAAAGGGACCACTTCTGACGAGCAGTACTTC
CASSLKGTTSDEQYF
>TRBJ2-3|.|TRBV27|TRBD2
TGTGCCAGCAGTTTATCAGGTTGGCTAGCGGGCACAGATACGCAGTATTTT
CASSLSGWLAGTDTQYF
>TRBJ1-6|once|TRBV6-5|.
TGTGCCAGCTCCAAAGCCGGAAGTTATAATTCACCCCTCCACTTT
CASSKAGSYNSPLHF
>TRBJ1-2|.|TRBV2|TRBD1
TGTGCCAGCAGTGACCGCACCGGGACAGGCTATGGCTACACCTTC
CASSDRTGTGYGYTF
>TRBJ2-1|.|TRBV15|.
TGTGCCACCAGCAGAGCGAACAATGAGCAGTTCTTC
CATSRANNEQFF
>TRBJ1-1|.|TRBV7-6|.
TGTGCCAGCAGCTTAGGCTCAGGGTGGAGGACTGAAGCTTTCTTT
CASSLGSGWRTEAFF
>TRBJ1-5|few|TRBV19|TRBD1
TGTGCCAGTAGGCCAGACAGGGCCTTAAATCAGCCCCAGCATTTT
CASRPDRALNQPQHF
>TRBJ2-6|once|TRBV5-1|.
TGCGCCAGCAGCTTGGGACGAGCGGGGGCCAACGTCCTGACTTTC
CASSLGRAGANVLTF
>TRBJ1-2|.|TRBV7-9|.
TGTGCCAGCAGCCCAAACCCCGGGACTTACCGTGGCTACACCTTC
CASSPNPGTYRGYTF
>TRBJ1-1|.|TRBV19|.
TGTGCCAGTAGTATTAGCAGGGGATACACTGAAGCTTTCTTT
CASSISRGYTEAFF
>TRBJ1-4|.|TRBV20-1|TRBD1
TGCAGTGCTACGGGGACAGAACTGTTTTTT
CSATGTELFF
>TRBJ1-2|.|TRBV6-5|.
TGTGCCAGCAGCTTCGGACAGAGGCGCGGCTACACCTTC
CASSFGQRRGYTF
>TRBJ1-1|.|TRBV28|TRBD1
TGTGCCAGCAGTTTGGAACCGGGACAGGGAGGCACTGAAGCTTTCTTT
CASSLEPGQGGTEAFF
>TRBJ1-3|.|TRBV19|TRBD1
TGTGCCAGTAGTATAGATCGGACAGGTGGAAACACCATATATTTT
CASSIDRTGGNTIYF